Sequencing of this T cell receptor (beta chain) was carried out in a study of graft-versus-host responses after intestinal transplantation. Clones were sequenced by immunoSEQ multiplex PCR, and TCRdb holds only the in-frame ones, with some missing. The sample shows roughly 56,000 clones, 90% to 95% of them seen only once. Germline CDR1 is DFQATT and CDR2 is SNEGSKA (reference sequence). There are 11 residues in the CDR3. V gave up 6 bases and J gave up 8 bases, with 13 bases separating them. Material: PBMCs, obtained about 4 months after intestinal transplantation. This chain links TRBV20-1 with TRBJ1-1; D gene unclear. This receptor was taken from a human patient who received an intestinal transplant, so some T cells may come from the graft donor. DNA for the CDR3: TGCAGTGCCCCTGGACCAGACGAAGCTTTCTTT. It specifies CSAPGPDEAFF.